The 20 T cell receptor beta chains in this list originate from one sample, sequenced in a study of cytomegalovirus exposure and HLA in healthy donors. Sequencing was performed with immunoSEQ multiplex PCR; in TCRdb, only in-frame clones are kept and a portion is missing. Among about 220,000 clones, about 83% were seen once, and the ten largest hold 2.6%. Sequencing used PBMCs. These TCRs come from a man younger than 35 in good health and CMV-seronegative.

This CDR3 reads CASTDPRQGNTEAFF. DNA for the CDR3: TGCGCCAGCACCGATCCCCGACAGGGGAACACTGAAGCTTTCTTT. This sequence joins TRBV5-1 and TRBJ1-1, with 7 bases identical to TRBD1. The CDR3 has 15 residues. V lost 6 bases to trimming and J lost 1 base; unmatched junction nucleotides: 9. Per germline, CDR1 SGHRS and CDR2 YFSETQ.

The CDR3 nucleotides are TGCGCCAGCAGCTTGGTACTAGCGGGGGACACAGATACGCAGTATTTT. This gives the protein CASSLVLAGDTDTQYF. The gene calls are TRBV5-1 and TRBJ2-3; 11 bases align to TRBD2. The CDR3 covers 16 residues. The germline gives CDR1 SGHRS, CDR2 YFSETQ. The V segment lost 0 bases and the J segment 2 bases; nucleotides outside the gene matches: 2.

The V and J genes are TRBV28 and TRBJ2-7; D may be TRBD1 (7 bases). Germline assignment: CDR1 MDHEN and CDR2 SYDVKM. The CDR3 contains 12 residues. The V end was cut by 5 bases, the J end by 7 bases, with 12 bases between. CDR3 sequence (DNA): TGTGCCAGCAGTGGAGGGGGCGGAGAGCAGTACTTC. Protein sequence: CASSGGGGEQYF. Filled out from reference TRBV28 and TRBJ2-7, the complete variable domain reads DVKVTQSSRYLVKRTGEKVFLECVQDMDHENMFWYRQDPGLGLRLIYFSYDVKMKEKGDIPEGYSVSREKKERFSLILESASTNQTSMYLCASSGGGGEQYFGPGTRLTVT.

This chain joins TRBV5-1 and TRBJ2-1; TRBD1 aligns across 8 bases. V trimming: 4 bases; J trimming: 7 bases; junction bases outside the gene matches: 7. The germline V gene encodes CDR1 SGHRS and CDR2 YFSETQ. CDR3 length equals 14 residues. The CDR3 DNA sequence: TGCGCCAGCAGCCCGCCGGACAGGGTGAATGAGCAGTTCTTC. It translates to CASSPPDRVNEQFF.

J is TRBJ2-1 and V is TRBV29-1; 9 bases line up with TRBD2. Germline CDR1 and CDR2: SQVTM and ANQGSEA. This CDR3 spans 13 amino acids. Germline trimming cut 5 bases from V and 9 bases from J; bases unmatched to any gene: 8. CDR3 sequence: CSVRAGGGSEQFF. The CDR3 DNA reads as TGCAGCGTTCGAGCGGGGGGAGGATCTGAGCAGTTCTTC.

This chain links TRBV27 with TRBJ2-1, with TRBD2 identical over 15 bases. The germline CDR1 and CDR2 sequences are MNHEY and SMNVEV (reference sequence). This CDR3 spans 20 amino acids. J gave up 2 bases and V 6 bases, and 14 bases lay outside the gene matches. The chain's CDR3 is CASSPGTSGGRPLPYNEQFF. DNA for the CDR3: TGTGCCAGCAGCCCCGGGACTAGCGGGGGGCGACCCCTCCCCTACAATGAGCAGTTCTTC.

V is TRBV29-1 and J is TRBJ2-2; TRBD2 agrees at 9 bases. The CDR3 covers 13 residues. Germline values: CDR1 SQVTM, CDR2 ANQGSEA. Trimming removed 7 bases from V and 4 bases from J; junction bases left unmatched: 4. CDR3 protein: CSGLAESTGELFF. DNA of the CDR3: TGCAGCGGACTAGCGGAGTCCACCGGGGAGCTGTTTTTT.

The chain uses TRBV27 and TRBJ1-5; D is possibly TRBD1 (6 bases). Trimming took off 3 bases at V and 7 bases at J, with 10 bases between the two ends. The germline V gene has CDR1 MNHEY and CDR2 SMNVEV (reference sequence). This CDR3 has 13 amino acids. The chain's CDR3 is CASSFGGHQPQHF. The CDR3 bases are TGTGCCAGCAGTTTCGGGGGGCACCAGCCCCAGCATTTT.

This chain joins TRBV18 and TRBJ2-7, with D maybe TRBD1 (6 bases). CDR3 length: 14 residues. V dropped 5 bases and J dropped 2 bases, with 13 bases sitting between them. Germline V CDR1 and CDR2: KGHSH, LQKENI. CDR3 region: CASSTLDSTYEQYF. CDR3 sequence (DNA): TGTGCCAGCTCAACGTTGGACAGTACCTACGAGCAGTACTTC.

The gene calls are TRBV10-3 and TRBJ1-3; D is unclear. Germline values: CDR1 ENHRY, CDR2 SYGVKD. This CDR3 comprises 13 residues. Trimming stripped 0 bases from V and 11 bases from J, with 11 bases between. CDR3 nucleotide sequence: TGTGCCATCAGTGAGTCGTCAGTGGTGCCCATATATTTT. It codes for CAISESSVVPIYF.

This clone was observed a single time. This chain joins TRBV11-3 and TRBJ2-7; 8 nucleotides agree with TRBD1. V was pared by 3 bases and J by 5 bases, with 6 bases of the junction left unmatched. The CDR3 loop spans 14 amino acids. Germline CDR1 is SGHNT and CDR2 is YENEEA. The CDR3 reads CASSFRQGADEQYF. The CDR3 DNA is TGTGCCAGCAGCTTTCGTCAGGGGGCTGACGAGCAGTACTTC.

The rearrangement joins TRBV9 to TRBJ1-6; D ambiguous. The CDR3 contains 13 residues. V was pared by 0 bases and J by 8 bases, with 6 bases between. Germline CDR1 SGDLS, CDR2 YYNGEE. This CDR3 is CASSVGGDSPLHF. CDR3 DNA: TGTGCCAGCAGCGTAGGAGGTGATTCACCCCTCCACTTT. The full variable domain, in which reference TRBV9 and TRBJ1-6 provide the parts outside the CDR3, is DSGVTQTPKHLITATGQRVTLRCSPRSGDLSVYWYQQSLDQGLQFLIQYYNGEERAKGNILERFSAQQFPDLHSELNLSSLELGDSALYFCASSVGGDSPLHFGNGTRLTVT.

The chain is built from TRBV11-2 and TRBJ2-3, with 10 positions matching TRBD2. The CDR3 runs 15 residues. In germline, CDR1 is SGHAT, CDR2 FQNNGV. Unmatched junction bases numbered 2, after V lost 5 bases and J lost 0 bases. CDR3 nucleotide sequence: TGTGCCAGCAGCCCGGGACTAGCGAGCACAGATACGCAGTATTTT. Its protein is CASSPGLASTDTQYF.

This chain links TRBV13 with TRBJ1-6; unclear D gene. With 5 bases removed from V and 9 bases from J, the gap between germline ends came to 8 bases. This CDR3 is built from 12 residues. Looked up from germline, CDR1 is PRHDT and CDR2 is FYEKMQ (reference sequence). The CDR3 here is CASSQISSPLHF. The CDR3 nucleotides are TGTGCCAGCAGCCAAATCAGTTCACCCCTCCACTTT.

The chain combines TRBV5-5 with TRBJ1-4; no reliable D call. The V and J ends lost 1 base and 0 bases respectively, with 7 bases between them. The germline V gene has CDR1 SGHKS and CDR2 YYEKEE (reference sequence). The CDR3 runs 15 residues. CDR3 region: CASSLNAATNEKLFF. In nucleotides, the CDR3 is TGTGCCAGCAGCTTGAACGCAGCAACTAATGAAAAACTGTTTTTT.

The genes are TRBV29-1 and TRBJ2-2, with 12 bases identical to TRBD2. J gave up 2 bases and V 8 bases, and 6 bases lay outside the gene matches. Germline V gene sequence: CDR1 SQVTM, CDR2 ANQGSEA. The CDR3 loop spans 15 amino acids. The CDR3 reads CSPQLAGGNTGELFF. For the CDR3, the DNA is TGCAGCCCTCAACTAGCGGGGGGAAACACCGGGGAGCTGTTTTTT.

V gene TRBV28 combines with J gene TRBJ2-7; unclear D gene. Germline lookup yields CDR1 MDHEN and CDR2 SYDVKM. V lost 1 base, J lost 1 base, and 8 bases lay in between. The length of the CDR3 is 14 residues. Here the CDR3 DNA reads TGTGCCAGCAGTTTATTGCTGAGATCCTACGAGCAGTACTTC. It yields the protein CASSLLLRSYEQYF. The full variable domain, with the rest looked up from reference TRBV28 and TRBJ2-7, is DVKVTQSSRYLVKRTGEKVFLECVQDMDHENMFWYRQDPGLGLRLIYFSYDVKMKEKGDIPEGYSVSREKKERFSLILESASTNQTSMYLCASSLLLRSYEQYFGPGTRLTVT.

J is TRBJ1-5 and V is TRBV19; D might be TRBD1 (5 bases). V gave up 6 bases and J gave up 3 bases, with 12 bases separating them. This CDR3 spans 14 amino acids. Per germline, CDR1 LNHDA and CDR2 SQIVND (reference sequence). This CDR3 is CASSDSVINQPQHF. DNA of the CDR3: TGTGCCAGTAGCGACAGTGTCATCAATCAGCCCCAGCATTTT.

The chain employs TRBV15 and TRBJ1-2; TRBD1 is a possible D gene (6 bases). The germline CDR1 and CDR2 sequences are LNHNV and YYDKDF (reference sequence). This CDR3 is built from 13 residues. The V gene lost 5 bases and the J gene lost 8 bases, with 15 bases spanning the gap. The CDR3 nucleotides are TGTGCCACCAGCGCCCACAGGGTGGAAGGCTACACCTTC. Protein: CATSAHRVEGYTF.

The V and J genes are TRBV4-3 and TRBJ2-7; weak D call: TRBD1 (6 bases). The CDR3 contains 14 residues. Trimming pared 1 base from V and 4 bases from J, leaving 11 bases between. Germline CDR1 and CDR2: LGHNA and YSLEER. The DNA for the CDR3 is TGCGCCAGCAGCCAAGGGGGACAATTTTACGAGCAGTACTTC. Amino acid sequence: CASSQGGQFYEQYF.